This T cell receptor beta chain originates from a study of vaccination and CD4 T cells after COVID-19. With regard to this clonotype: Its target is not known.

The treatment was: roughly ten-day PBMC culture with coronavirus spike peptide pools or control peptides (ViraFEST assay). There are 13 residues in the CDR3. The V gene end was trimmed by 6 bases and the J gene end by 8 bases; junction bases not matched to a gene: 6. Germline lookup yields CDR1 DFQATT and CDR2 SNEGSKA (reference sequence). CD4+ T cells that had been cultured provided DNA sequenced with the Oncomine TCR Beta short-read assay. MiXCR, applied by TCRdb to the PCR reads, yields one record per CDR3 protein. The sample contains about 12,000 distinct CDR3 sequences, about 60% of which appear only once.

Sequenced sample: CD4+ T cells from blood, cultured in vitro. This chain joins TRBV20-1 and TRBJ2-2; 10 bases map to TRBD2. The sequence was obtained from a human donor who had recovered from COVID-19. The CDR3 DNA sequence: TGCAGTGCGTGGACTAGCGGATCGGGGGAGCTGTTTTTT. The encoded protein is CSAWTSGSGELFF.